One and the same sample provided the 31 T cell receptor beta chains below, sequenced in a study of blood T cell repertoires in COVID-19. The method was immunoSEQ multiplex PCR; TCRdb's version includes in-frame clones alone and lacks a portion of them. The sample yields some 100,000 clones, roughly 90% seen once. What was sequenced was peripheral blood. These receptors originate from a human donor with active COVID-19. The donor label of this sample is uncertain.

This clone was recorded once. CDR3 sequence (DNA): TGCGCCAGCAGCCAAGACCAAGGGGCAGATGCCAGTTACGAGCAGTACTTC. It codes for CASSQDQGADASYEQYF. This sequence joins TRBV4-3 and TRBJ2-7; a possible D gene is TRBD1 (5 bases). V lost 0 bases, J lost 4 bases, and 19 bases lay in between. Germline-derived CDR1 and CDR2 are LGHNA and YSLEER. The length of the CDR3 is 17 residues.

This clone appeared a single time. The chain couples TRBV12-3 or TRBV12-4 to TRBJ2-7; TRBD1 is a possible D gene (6 bases). The CDR3 consists of 13 residues. Trimming stripped 6 bases from V and 5 bases from J, with 14 bases between. Here the CDR3 reads CASSTLDRNEQYF. The DNA for the CDR3 is TGTGCCAGCAGCACCTTAGACAGGAACGAGCAGTACTTC.

The chain employs TRBV18 and TRBJ2-6, with 9 nucleotides matching TRBD1. The length of the CDR3 is 16 residues. V was clipped by 2 bases and J by 3 bases; unmatched bases: 2. Germline-derived CDR1 and CDR2 are KGHSH and LQKENI. The chain's CDR3 is CASSPGTGLGANVLTF. CDR3 in DNA: TGTGCCAGCTCACCAGGGACAGGGCTTGGGGCCAACGTCCTGACTTTC.

J is TRBJ1-5 and V is TRBV4-3; TRBD1 might be the D (6 bases). Germline CDR1 LGHNA, CDR2 YSLEER. The CDR3 runs to 15 residues. The V gene lost 8 bases and the J gene lost 6 bases, with 20 bases spanning the gap. In nucleotides, the CDR3 is TGCGCCAGCGGACCAGGGGTCGGTTTGGGTCAGCCCCAGCATTTT. It yields the protein CASGPGVGLGQPQHF.

The chain joins TRBV11-2 to TRBJ1-1; a possible D gene is TRBD1 (6 bases). The CDR3 covers 16 residues. CDR1 and CDR2 from the germline V gene are SGHAT and FQNNGV. V was cut by 1 base and J by 1 base, with 13 bases left in between. As DNA, the CDR3 is TGTGCCAGCAGCTTAGCAGTGGGGGCCGGGAACACTGAAGCTTTCTTT. Amino acid sequence: CASSLAVGAGNTEAFF.

This clone was observed once. The V gene is TRBV4-2, the J gene TRBJ2-2; weak D call: TRBD1 (5 bases). This CDR3 comprises 16 residues. V lost 0 bases, J lost 2 bases, and 10 bases lay in between. Germline values: CDR1 LGHNA, CDR2 YNFKEQ. The CDR3 protein is CASSQDLGLNTGELFF. The CDR3 bases are TGTGCCAGCAGCCAAGATTTGGGGCTTAACACCGGGGAGCTGTTTTTT.

CDR3 sequence (DNA): TGCAGCACTACAGGACCGGGGGTCGTAAGGAACACTGAAGCTTTCTTT. Protein: CSTTGPGVVRNTEAFF. The chain has TRBV29-1 and TRBJ1-1; D is perhaps TRBD1 (5 bases). The V and J ends lost 8 bases and 1 base respectively, with 23 bases between them. The CDR3 extends over 16 amino acids. Germline V gene lookup returns CDR1 SQVTM and CDR2 ANQGSEA.

The chain couples TRBV5-5 to TRBJ1-3; 11 bases match TRBD1. The trim removed 4 bases at V and 0 bases at J, leaving 6 bases unmatched. The CDR3 runs 17 residues. CDR1 SGHKS and CDR2 YYEKEE come from the germline V gene (reference sequence). The CDR3: CASSTGTGGFSGNTIYF. CDR3 nucleotides: TGTGCCAGCAGCACCGGGACAGGGGGGTTCTCTGGAAACACCATATATTTT.

J is TRBJ2-5 and V is TRBV3-1 (or the pseudogene TRBV3-2), with D tentatively TRBD2 (6 bases). V lost 1 base, J lost 3 bases, and 12 bases lay in between. Germline CDR1 reads LGHDT; CDR2 reads YNNKEL (reference sequence). CDR3 size: 15 residues. This CDR3 reads CASSQGNIAEETQYF. The CDR3 DNA reads as TGTGCCAGCAGCCAAGGGAATATAGCGGAAGAGACCCAGTACTTC.

The chain uses TRBV5-4 and TRBJ1-2, with 8 bases fitting TRBD1. This CDR3 comprises 14 residues. The junction had 6 bases not matched to a gene; V was cut back by 3 bases and J by 5 bases. Germline CDR1 reads SGHNT; CDR2 reads YYREEE (reference sequence). The DNA for the CDR3 is TGTGCCAGCAGCTCTCAGGGGGCCCGATATGGCTACACCTTC. The encoded protein is CASSSQGARYGYTF.

The chain has TRBV6-2 or TRBV6-3 and TRBJ2-1; tentative D call: TRBD2 (5 bases). V was trimmed by 0 bases and J by 7 bases, leaving 22 bases between them. Germline V gene sequence: CDR1 MNHEY, CDR2 SVGEGT. The CDR3 totals 18 residues. The CDR3 sequence: CASSYSIAAPGSGNEQFF. The CDR3 coding sequence is TGTGCCAGCAGTTACTCTATTGCGGCCCCGGGGTCGGGAAATGAGCAGTTCTTC.

This chain connects TRBV5-1 to TRBJ1-3, with a weak D call TRBD1 (5 bases). The V gene's germline CDR1 is SGHRS and CDR2 YFSETQ. This CDR3 region has 14 residues. The ends were cut back, 0 bases at V and 3 bases at J, with 7 bases in the middle. The CDR3 sequence: CASSLAGHGNTIYF. As DNA, the CDR3 is TGCGCCAGCAGCTTGGCAGGGCATGGAAACACCATATATTTT. Complete variable domain (other parts from reference TRBV5-1 and TRBJ1-3): KAGVTQTPRYLIKTRGQQVTLSCSPISGHRSVSWYQQTPGQGLQFLFEYFSETQRNKGNFPGRFSGRQFSNSRSEMNVSTLELGDSALYLCASSLAGHGNTIYFGEGSWLTVV.

The gene calls are TRBV6-5 and TRBJ1-6; the D gene is possibly TRBD1 (5 bases). This CDR3 has 14 amino acids. With 6 bases removed from V and 9 bases from J, the gap between germline ends came to 15 bases. Per the germline V gene, CDR1 is MNHEY and CDR2 is SVGAGI. CDR3 amino acids: CASSLGHFTSPLHF. The CDR3 bases are TGTGCCAGCAGCCTTGGACACTTTACTTCACCCCTCCACTTT.

The CDR3 nucleotides are TGTGCCAGCAGCTTAGATATTATAGGGGGTCGCACCGGGGAGCTGTTTTTT. Its translation: CASSLDIIGGRTGELFF. The chain recombines TRBV7-8 with TRBJ2-2, with D possibly matching TRBD1 (6 bases). Germline V gives CDR1 SGHVS, CDR2 FQNEAQ. Trimming cost V 1 base and J 4 bases, with 16 bases left between them. This CDR3 region has 17 residues.

The rearrangement uses TRBV18 and TRBJ2-3, with 7 bases fitting TRBD1. Germline-derived CDR1 and CDR2 are KGHSH and LQKENI. V gave up 0 bases and J gave up 0 bases; unmatched junction bases: 3. The CDR3 spans 16 residues. Here the CDR3 DNA reads TGTGCCAGCTCACCACCCGGACAGGTTAGCACAGATACGCAGTATTTT. Its translation: CASSPPGQVSTDTQYF.

This chain connects TRBV10-3 to TRBJ2-3, with 15 bases lining up with TRBD2. The germline V gene has CDR1 ENHRY and CDR2 SYGVKD. V gave up 5 bases and J gave up 6 bases; unmatched junction bases: 12. The length of the CDR3 is 18 residues. The CDR3 nucleotides are TGTGCCATCAGTAGGGGACTAGCGGGGGGTGCCGGAGCGGATACGCAGTATTTT. This sequence encodes CAISRGLAGGAGADTQYF.

As DNA, the CDR3 is TGTGCCAGCAGCTTAGGAACGGGATACACTGAAGCTTTCTTT. Protein product: CASSLGTGYTEAFF. V usage is TRBV7-8 and J usage is TRBJ1-1; D is unresolved. V gave up 1 base and J gave up 3 bases, with 9 bases separating them. The CDR3 runs to 14 residues. Germline CDR1 SGHVS, CDR2 FQNEAQ.

The chain carries TRBV5-8 and TRBJ1-5; TRBD1 aligns across 9 bases. The germline CDR1 and CDR2 sequences are SGHTS and YDEGEE. With V trimmed by 2 bases and J by 2 bases, 5 bases remained unmatched. The length of the CDR3 is 16 residues. CDR3 DNA sequence: TGTGCCAGCAGCTTTACAGGGGGCGCGGGCAATCAGCCCCAGCATTTT. Translated: CASSFTGGAGNQPQHF.

This chain joins TRBV14 and TRBJ2-1; no definite D call. The CDR3 consists of 15 residues. Looked up from germline, CDR1 is SGHDN and CDR2 is FVKESK. Trimming shortened V by 2 bases and J by 5 bases, and 13 bases separated the two germline ends. In DNA, the CDR3 is TGTGCCAGCAGCCAACCTTTCCGTTTAAACAATGAGCAGTTCTTC. Encoded protein: CASSQPFRLNNEQFF.

The CDR3 reads CASSYAGSEKLFF. CDR3 sequence (DNA): TGTGCCAGCAGTTACGCGGGTTCTGAAAAACTGTTTTTT. The V call is TRBV6-5, the J call TRBJ1-4; D is uncertain. The CDR3 contains 13 residues. Germline V gene sequence: CDR1 MNHEY, CDR2 SVGAGI. V was pared by 2 bases and J by 7 bases, with 8 bases between.

The rearrangement uses TRBV5-6 and TRBJ2-7, with TRBD1 matching over 9 bases. The CDR3 has 16 residues. The trim removed 3 bases at V and 3 bases at J, leaving 10 bases unmatched. Germline V CDR1 and CDR2: SGHDT, YYEEEE. CDR3 region: CASSSRTYRGLYEQYF. CDR3 DNA: TGTGCCAGCAGCTCGCGAACCTACAGGGGGCTCTACGAGCAGTACTTC.

The chain links TRBV6-5 to TRBJ2-6; possibly TRBD1 for D (6 bases). CDR3 length equals 13 residues. Trimming removed 4 bases from V and 7 bases from J, with 8 bases in between. Germline V gives CDR1 MNHEY, CDR2 SVGAGI. In DNA form, the CDR3 reads TGTGCCAGCAGTTTTGGGACAGCCAACGTCCTGACTTTC. Translated: CASSFGTANVLTF.

This clone was counted once. The V call is TRBV7-2, the J call TRBJ2-1; 9 bases match TRBD1. Germline CDR1 SGHTA, CDR2 FQGNSA. The V gene end was trimmed by 4 bases and the J gene end by 1 base; junction bases not matched to a gene: 2. The length of the CDR3 is 15 residues. CDR3 residues: CASSSDRGSYNEQFF. The CDR3 bases are TGTGCCAGCAGCTCCGACAGGGGGTCCTACAATGAGCAGTTCTTC.

The rearrangement uses TRBV19 and TRBJ1-2; 8 nucleotides agree with TRBD1. Germline V lookup: CDR1 LNHDA, CDR2 SQIVND (reference sequence). V shed 7 bases, J shed 4 bases, and the junction held 5 bases outside the gene matches. The CDR3 is 13 residues long. CDR3 nucleotides: TGTGCCAGTAACTCAGGGGGCCCCTATGGCTACACCTTC. Residues: CASNSGGPYGYTF. The full variable domain, with the rest looked up from reference TRBV19 and TRBJ1-2, is DGGITQSPKYLFRKEGQNVTLSCEQNLNHDAMYWYRQDPGQGLRLIYYSQIVNDFQKGDIAEGYSVSREKKESFPLTVTSAQKNPTAFYLCASNSGGPYGYTFGSGTRLTVV.

V gene TRBV3-1 (or the pseudogene TRBV3-2) combines with J gene TRBJ2-2, with D possibly being TRBD1 (5 bases). V was clipped by 0 bases and J by 3 bases, with 8 bases between them. The CDR3 runs to 15 residues. Germline V gene sequence: CDR1 LGHDT, CDR2 YNNKEL (reference sequence). The CDR3 DNA sequence: TGTGCCAGCAGCCAAGATCCAGGGCACACCGGGGAGCTGTTTTTT. Translating it yields CASSQDPGHTGELFF.

The rearrangement uses TRBV11-2 and TRBJ1-1; TRBD1 matches 7 bases. V dropped 0 bases and J dropped 5; count of bases not matched to a gene: 3. Looked up from germline, CDR1 is SGHAT and CDR2 is FQNNGV. The CDR3 spans 14 residues. CDR3 amino acids: CASSLEAGGTEAFF. Here the CDR3 DNA reads TGTGCCAGCAGCTTAGAAGCAGGGGGGACTGAAGCTTTCTTT.

The rearrangement links TRBV5-1 to TRBJ1-3, with 8 bases matching TRBD1. CDR1 is SGHRS and CDR2 is YFSETQ in the germline V gene. V shed 4 bases and J 4 bases; nucleotides not matched to a gene: 16. CDR3 size: 18 residues. The CDR3 region has the DNA TGCGCCAGCAGCCCACGACCAGCTGACAGGGGTTACGGAAACACCATATATTTT. Translation: CASSPRPADRGYGNTIYF.

V is TRBV6-2 or TRBV6-3 and J is TRBJ2-7, with D unclear. V lost 2 bases, J lost 0 bases, and 17 bases lay in between. The CDR3 consists of 17 residues. Germline lookup yields CDR1 MNHEY and CDR2 SVGEGT. This CDR3 reads CASSYTKQQTFSYEQYF. DNA of the CDR3: TGTGCCAGCAGTTACACGAAGCAACAGACCTTCTCCTACGAGCAGTACTTC.

This rearrangement joins TRBV5-1 to TRBJ1-1; 10 bases fit TRBD1. The CDR3 consists of 15 residues. V lost 7 bases to trimming and J lost 3 bases; unmatched junction nucleotides: 9. CDR1 is SGHRS and CDR2 is YFSETQ in the germline V gene. The CDR3 loop is CASALTGGADTEAFF. In DNA, the CDR3 is TGCGCCAGCGCACTGACAGGGGGCGCGGACACTGAAGCTTTCTTT.

This chain links TRBV9 with TRBJ1-5; D is uncertain. The CDR3 is 14 amino acids. CDR1 is SGDLS and CDR2 is YYNGEE in the germline V gene. The V and J ends lost 0 bases and 5 bases respectively, with 9 bases between them. The CDR3 loop reads CASSVGDTYQPQHF. The CDR3 nucleotides are TGTGCCAGCAGCGTAGGAGACACCTATCAGCCCCAGCATTTT.

The chain links TRBV19 to TRBJ2-6; 9 bases line up with TRBD1. The CDR3 totals 17 residues. V dropped 6 bases and J dropped 1; count of bases not matched to a gene: 7. Germline V gives CDR1 LNHDA, CDR2 SQIVND (reference sequence). The chain's CDR3 is CASSRGQGKSGANVLTF. The DNA for the CDR3 is TGTGCCAGTAGCAGGGGACAGGGTAAATCTGGGGCCAACGTCCTGACTTTC.